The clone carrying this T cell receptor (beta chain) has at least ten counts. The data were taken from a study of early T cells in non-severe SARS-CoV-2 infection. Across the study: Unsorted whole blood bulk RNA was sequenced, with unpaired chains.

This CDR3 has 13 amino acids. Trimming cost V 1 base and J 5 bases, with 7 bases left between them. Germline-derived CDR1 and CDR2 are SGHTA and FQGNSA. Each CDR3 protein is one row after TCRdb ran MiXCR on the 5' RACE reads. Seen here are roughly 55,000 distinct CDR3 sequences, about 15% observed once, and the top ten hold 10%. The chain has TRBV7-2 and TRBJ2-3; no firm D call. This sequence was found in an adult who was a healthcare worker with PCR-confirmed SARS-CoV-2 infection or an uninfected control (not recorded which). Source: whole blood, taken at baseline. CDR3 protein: CASSLDHRDTQYF. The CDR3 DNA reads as TGTGCCAGCAGCTTAGATCACCGAGATACGCAGTATTTT.